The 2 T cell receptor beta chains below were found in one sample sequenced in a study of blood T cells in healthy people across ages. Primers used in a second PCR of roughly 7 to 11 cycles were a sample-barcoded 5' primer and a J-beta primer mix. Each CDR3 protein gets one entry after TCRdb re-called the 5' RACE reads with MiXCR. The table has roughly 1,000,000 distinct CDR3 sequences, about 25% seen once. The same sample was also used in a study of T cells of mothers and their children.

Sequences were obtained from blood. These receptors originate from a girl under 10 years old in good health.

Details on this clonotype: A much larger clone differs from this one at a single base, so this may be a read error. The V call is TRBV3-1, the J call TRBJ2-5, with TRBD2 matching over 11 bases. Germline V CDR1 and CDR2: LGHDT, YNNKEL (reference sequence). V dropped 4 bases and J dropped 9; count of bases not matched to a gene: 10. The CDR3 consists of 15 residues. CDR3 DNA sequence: TGTGCCAGCAGCCGTAGCGGGGGGGCTAGCGGGGCCCAGTACTTC. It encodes CASSRSGGASGAQYF.

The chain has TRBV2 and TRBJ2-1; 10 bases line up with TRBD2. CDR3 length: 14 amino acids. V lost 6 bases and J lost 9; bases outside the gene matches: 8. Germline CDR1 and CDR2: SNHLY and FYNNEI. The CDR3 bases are TGTGCCAGCAGACAAGCGGGGGGGCCGGCTGAGCAGTTCTTC. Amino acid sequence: CASRQAGGPAEQFF.